Here is one TCR beta chain with its context. The donors were all Caucasian adults (living in Nashville, Tennessee). This specimen belongs to a study of shared clonotypes between healthy human individuals. V lost 8 bases and J lost 3, with 13 bases in between. The CDR3 length is 13 residues. The germline gives CDR1 MNHNS, CDR2 SASEGT. This was a deep-level run. The table came from immunoSEQ multiplex PCR; TCRdb's copy has only in-frame clones and leaves some out. The sample holds some 1.1 million clones, 60% to 85% seen once. The receptor was isolated from a man younger than 35 in good health. Some clones in this sample may be carry-over from other donors' samples. Sequenced sample: memory CD4+ T cells from PBMCs. This sample's subset: CD45RA-negative fraction. This chain uses TRBV6-1 with TRBJ1-1; TRBD1 might be the D (6 bases). CDR3 residues: CASHEQGYTEAFF. As DNA, the CDR3 is TGTGCCAGCCACGAACAGGGTTACACTGAAGCTTTCTTT.